The rows below give T cell receptor beta chains drawn from one sample of a study of blood T cell repertoires in COVID-19. Repertoires were generated with immunoSEQ multiplex PCR, while TCRdb's copy carries only in-frame clones and drops some. The sample lists about 270,000 clones; around 93% were seen once. Sample: PBMCs or T cells enriched from blood (not recorded which). These receptors were collected from a man aged 35 to 55 who had been exposed to COVID-19. The CDR3 runs from the conserved cysteine through the conserved F or W. The size field is filled for only some rows; it gives once, few, many or a size class.

j_call: TRBJ2-1
clone_size: -
cdr3_length: 15
v_call: TRBV5-4
cdr3_aa: CASSYSGISYNEQFF

j_call: TRBJ2-5
clone_size: -
cdr3_length: 17
v_call: TRBV27
cdr3_aa: CASSPGTGGRDQETQYF

j_call: TRBJ1-3
clone_size: -
cdr3_length: 13
v_call: TRBV30
cdr3_aa: CAWSSGLGNTIYF

j_call: TRBJ2-1
clone_size: -
cdr3_length: 12
v_call: TRBV6-2/TRBV6-3
cdr3_aa: CASSYTSNEQFF

j_call: TRBJ2-1
clone_size: -
cdr3_length: 13
v_call: TRBV18
cdr3_aa: CASSPRLINEQFF

j_call: TRBJ2-5
clone_size: -
cdr3_length: 13
v_call: TRBV19
cdr3_aa: CASRTTGQETQYF

j_call: TRBJ1-1
clone_size: -
cdr3_length: 14
v_call: TRBV19
cdr3_aa: CASSMYRSGAEAFF

j_call: TRBJ1-1
clone_size: -
cdr3_length: 14
v_call: TRBV5-1
cdr3_aa: CASSLDRVSTEAFF

j_call: TRBJ2-7
clone_size: -
cdr3_length: 14
v_call: TRBV15
cdr3_aa: CATSSRQGANEQYF

j_call: TRBJ2-2
clone_size: few
cdr3_length: 13
v_call: TRBV10-3
cdr3_aa: CAISDQNTGELFF

j_call: TRBJ1-1
clone_size: -
cdr3_length: 15
v_call: TRBV11-2
cdr3_aa: CASSPQGTLYTEAFF

j_call: TRBJ2-1
clone_size: -
cdr3_length: 14
v_call: TRBV14
cdr3_aa: CASSQDSRMDEQFF

j_call: TRBJ1-5
clone_size: -
cdr3_length: 14
v_call: TRBV6-5
cdr3_aa: CASEDRVVGQPQHF

j_call: TRBJ2-2
clone_size: -
cdr3_length: 15
v_call: TRBV28
cdr3_aa: CASSDGTANTGELFF

j_call: TRBJ1-3
clone_size: -
cdr3_length: 15
v_call: TRBV24-1
cdr3_aa: CATSDPREEGNTIYF

j_call: TRBJ2-5
clone_size: -
cdr3_length: 16
v_call: TRBV15
cdr3_aa: CATGTRAGGGLETQYF

j_call: TRBJ1-5
clone_size: -
cdr3_length: 19
v_call: TRBV19
cdr3_aa: CASTLSRGFSNNGNQPQHF

j_call: TRBJ2-1
clone_size: -
cdr3_length: 14
v_call: TRBV4-1
cdr3_aa: CASSQPRENNEQFF

j_call: TRBJ2-1
clone_size: -
cdr3_length: 15
v_call: TRBV6-5
cdr3_aa: CASSSERERVREQFF

j_call: TRBJ2-2
clone_size: -
cdr3_length: 13
v_call: TRBV12-3/TRBV12-4
cdr3_aa: CASRSRVTGELFF

j_call: TRBJ2-3
clone_size: -
cdr3_length: 15
v_call: TRBV5-1
cdr3_aa: CASSSGRSNTDTQYF

j_call: TRBJ1-4
clone_size: -
cdr3_length: 13
v_call: TRBV30
cdr3_aa: CAWDRGTNEKLFF

j_call: TRBJ2-7
clone_size: -
cdr3_length: 12
v_call: TRBV12-5
cdr3_aa: CALRGSGDEQYF

j_call: TRBJ2-1
clone_size: -
cdr3_length: 14
v_call: TRBV9
cdr3_aa: CASSVEQGADEQFF

j_call: TRBJ2-2
clone_size: -
cdr3_length: 15
v_call: TRBV7-3
cdr3_aa: CASSPPGQDTGELFF

j_call: TRBJ1-2
clone_size: few
cdr3_length: 14
v_call: TRBV27
cdr3_aa: CASRLAGANYGYTF

j_call: TRBJ2-3
clone_size: -
cdr3_length: 16
v_call: TRBV2
cdr3_aa: CASSAEGGRNADTQYF

j_call: TRBJ2-7
clone_size: -
cdr3_length: 12
v_call: TRBV15
cdr3_aa: CATSSSTYEQYF

j_call: TRBJ2-2
clone_size: -
cdr3_length: 16
v_call: TRBV4-2
cdr3_aa: CASSQVPGQGTGELFF

j_call: TRBJ1-3
clone_size: -
cdr3_length: 16
v_call: TRBV2
cdr3_aa: CASSVSGQGSGNTIYF

j_call: TRBJ1-2
clone_size: -
cdr3_length: 14
v_call: TRBV10-2
cdr3_aa: CASRSYRDDYGYTF

j_call: TRBJ1-5
clone_size: few
cdr3_length: 15
v_call: TRBV19
cdr3_aa: CASSLLGPLNQPQHF

j_call: TRBJ2-1
clone_size: few
cdr3_length: 16
v_call: TRBV19
cdr3_aa: CASSRPSGLVYNEQFF

j_call: TRBJ2-7
clone_size: -
cdr3_length: 17
v_call: TRBV13
cdr3_aa: CASSPDTRQGRNYEQYF

j_call: TRBJ1-2
clone_size: -
cdr3_length: 15
v_call: TRBV7-2
cdr3_aa: CASSLARQGSYGYTF

j_call: TRBJ2-5
clone_size: -
cdr3_length: 17
v_call: TRBV5-4
cdr3_aa: CASSLGVVSALQETQYF

j_call: TRBJ2-1
clone_size: -
cdr3_length: 14
v_call: TRBV7-3
cdr3_aa: CASSAATSGRRQFF

j_call: TRBJ1-1
clone_size: -
cdr3_length: 13
v_call: TRBV19
cdr3_aa: CASSIGRNTEAFF

j_call: TRBJ1-2
clone_size: -
cdr3_length: 13
v_call: TRBV10-3
cdr3_aa: CAINRLKGDGYTF

j_call: TRBJ2-5
clone_size: -
cdr3_length: 15
v_call: TRBV19
cdr3_aa: CASIQTSGSFETQYF

j_call: TRBJ1-4
clone_size: -
cdr3_length: 20
v_call: TRBV5-1
cdr3_aa: CASSLVGDRTGGATNEKLFF

j_call: TRBJ2-3
clone_size: -
cdr3_length: 15
v_call: TRBV7-9
cdr3_aa: CASSLVQGSTDTQYF

j_call: TRBJ1-4
clone_size: -
cdr3_length: 15
v_call: TRBV3-1/TRBV3-2
cdr3_aa: CASSQPTGLGEKLFF

j_call: TRBJ2-7
clone_size: -
cdr3_length: 12
v_call: TRBV29-1
cdr3_aa: CSGWTGTREQYF

j_call: TRBJ1-1
clone_size: -
cdr3_length: 16
v_call: TRBV7-6
cdr3_aa: CASSPRQGALNTEAFF

j_call: TRBJ2-7
clone_size: -
cdr3_length: 17
v_call: TRBV18
cdr3_aa: CASSPLAGGNSSYEQYF

j_call: TRBJ2-7
clone_size: -
cdr3_length: 14
v_call: TRBV9
cdr3_aa: CASSVEGAHYEQYF

j_call: TRBJ2-7
clone_size: -
cdr3_length: 13
v_call: TRBV20-1
cdr3_aa: CSASGGRPLGQYF

j_call: TRBJ1-3
clone_size: few
cdr3_length: 15
v_call: TRBV28
cdr3_aa: CASETKQVTGNTIYF

j_call: TRBJ2-3
clone_size: few
cdr3_length: 14
v_call: TRBV9
cdr3_aa: CASSARQNPDTQYF

j_call: TRBJ2-1
clone_size: -
cdr3_length: 14
v_call: TRBV7-2
cdr3_aa: CASSHTSGRGEQFF

j_call: TRBJ2-1
clone_size: -
cdr3_length: 14
v_call: TRBV5-4
cdr3_aa: CASSLRGLGNEQFF

j_call: TRBJ2-2
clone_size: once
cdr3_length: 18
v_call: TRBV9
cdr3_aa: CASSDHSRSTANTGELFF

j_call: TRBJ2-1
clone_size: -
cdr3_length: 17
v_call: TRBV10-3
cdr3_aa: CAIKNVHGTGDYNEQFF

j_call: TRBJ2-2
clone_size: -
cdr3_length: 13
v_call: TRBV6-1
cdr3_aa: CASSEALPGELFF